These 26 T cell receptor beta chains came from one sample sequenced in a study of glioma-infiltrating T cells. Amplification of TCR alpha and beta CDR3 regions from RNA used iRepertoire nested multiplex PCR. MiXCR was run by TCRdb on the multiplex PCR reads, yielding one entry per CDR3 protein. The sample records approximately 120,000 distinct CDR3 sequences, roughly 25% being singletons. Sequenced material: glioma tissue, nonneoplastic brain tissue, or PBMCs (not recorded which). Every receptor here comes from a human donor with low-grade glioma or glioblastoma, undergoing nonglioma brain surgery, or in good health (not recorded which).

The chain recombines TRBV7-4 with TRBJ1-5; weak D call: TRBD1 (5 bases). Trimming took off 5 bases at V and 6 bases at J, with 29 bases between the two ends. This CDR3 is built from 19 residues. Per germline, CDR1 SGHVT and CDR2 SQSDAQ. The CDR3 coding sequence is TGTGCCAGCAGCCCCCAGGGCTCAATGACTGGGGCCCCGAGTCAGCCCCAGCATTTT. It translates to CASSPQGSMTGAPSQPQHF. Full variable domain (remainder filled in from reference TRBV7-4 and TRBJ1-5): GAGVSQSPRYKVAKRGRDVALRCDSISGHVTLYWYRQTLGQGSEVLTYSQSDAQRDKSGRPSGRFSAERPERSVSTLKIQRTEQGDSAVYLCASSPQGSMTGAPSQPQHFGDGTRLSIL.

The chain links TRBV29-1 to TRBJ1-6; perhaps TRBD1 as D (5 bases). V shed 4 bases and J shed 10 bases, with 11 bases lying between them. The CDR3 totals 12 residues. CDR1 SQVTM and CDR2 ANQGSEA come from the germline V gene. The CDR3 is CSVGEGNSPLHF. CDR3 nucleotide sequence: TGCAGCGTTGGTGAGGGGAACTCACCCCTCCACTTT.

The DNA of the CDR3 is TGTGCCAGCAGCCCTCAGACAGTCCCCTACGAGCAGTACTTC. As protein: CASSPQTVPYEQYF. The chain has TRBV7-2 and TRBJ2-7; D might be TRBD1 (5 bases). Trimming removed 5 bases at V and 2 bases at J, with 13 bases between. The CDR3 is made up of 14 amino acids. From germline, CDR1 is SGHTA and CDR2 FQGNSA.

Many counts were recorded for this clonotype. This chain links TRBV15 with TRBJ1-1, with D maybe TRBD1 (5 bases). The V gene's germline CDR1 is LNHNV and CDR2 YYDKDF (reference sequence). The length of the CDR3 is 13 residues. V lost 0 bases to trimming and J lost 5 bases, with 7 bases between them. The CDR3: CATSREGPTEAFF. CDR3 nucleotides: TGTGCCACCAGCAGAGAGGGGCCTACTGAAGCTTTCTTT.

In its sample, this clonotype was seen many times. The rearrangement joins TRBV2 to TRBJ2-1; TRBD2 might be the D (6 bases). The CDR3 totals 13 residues. V shed 4 bases and J shed 5 bases, with 9 bases lying between them. Germline loops: CDR1 SNHLY, CDR2 FYNNEI. This CDR3 reads CASSAGLNNEQFF. CDR3 DNA: TGTGCCAGCAGTGCGGGACTGAACAATGAGCAGTTCTTC.

A few counts support this clonotype. The chain is built from TRBV10-3 and TRBJ2-5; D possibly corresponds to TRBD1 (5 bases). Germline CDR1 is ENHRY and CDR2 is SYGVKD. The V gene lost 8 bases and the J gene lost 1 base, with 8 bases spanning the gap. The CDR3 is made up of 12 amino acids. CDR3 in DNA: TGTGCCATCGGGGCAGCCCAAGAGACCCAGTACTTC. This gives the protein CAIGAAQETQYF.

There are many counts of this clonotype. This chain uses TRBV28 with TRBJ1-5; D ambiguous. Germline CDR1 and CDR2: MDHEN and SYDVKM. The CDR3 is made up of 12 amino acids. V lost 10 bases, J lost 3 bases, and 10 bases lay in between. For the CDR3, the DNA is TGTGCCACCCTCCGGAACAATCAGCCCCAGCATTTT. It encodes CATLRNNQPQHF.

This clonotype was seen at least ten times. V is TRBV5-1 and J is TRBJ2-3; D might be TRBD2 (6 bases). The germline gives CDR1 SGHRS, CDR2 YFSETQ. Between the trimmed V and J ends, which lost 4 bases and 5 bases, there was a span of 17 bases. The CDR3 has 15 residues. The CDR3 DNA follows: TGCGCCAGCAGCGCGGGGTCTCCCCCAAGAGATACGCAGTATTTT. Encoded protein: CASSAGSPPRDTQYF. Drawing the rest from reference TRBV5-1 and TRBJ2-3, the complete variable domain is KAGVTQTPRYLIKTRGQQVTLSCSPISGHRSVSWYQQTPGQGLQFLFEYFSETQRNKGNFPGRFSGRQFSNSRSEMNVSTLELGDSALYLCASSAGSPPRDTQYFGPGTRLTVL.

This clonotype was seen at least ten times. The chain uses TRBV20-1 and TRBJ2-3, with TRBD2 matching 10 bases. With V trimmed by 3 bases and J by 7 bases, 10 bases remained unmatched. There are 15 residues in the CDR3. Germline values: CDR1 DFQATT, CDR2 SNEGSKA (reference sequence). In DNA, the CDR3 is TGCAGTGCTAGCTTTGGAGCGGGAGGGCCAAATACGCAGTATTTT. Its protein product is CSASFGAGGPNTQYF.

The chain recombines TRBV28 with TRBJ2-1; TRBD2 agrees at 9 bases. In germline, CDR1 is MDHEN, CDR2 SYDVKM. The junction had 8 bases not matched to a gene; V was cut back by 5 bases and J by 9 bases. CDR3 size: 14 residues. In DNA form, the CDR3 reads TGTGCCAGCAGTAGAGCGGGAGGATTGAGTGAGCAGTTCTTC. It yields the protein CASSRAGGLSEQFF.

This clonotype showed up just a few times. This chain connects TRBV10-3 to TRBJ2-1; 9 bases match TRBD1. Trimming at V came to 4 bases and at J to 7 bases, leaving 5 bases not matched to a gene. CDR3 size: 14 residues. Germline V lookup: CDR1 ENHRY, CDR2 SYGVKD. DNA for the CDR3: TGTGCCATCAGTGGGATGACAGGGGGGAATGAGCAGTTCTTC. Protein product: CAISGMTGGNEQFF.

The genes are TRBV19 and TRBJ2-1; 13 bases agree with TRBD2. With V trimmed by 4 bases and J by 0 bases, 9 bases remained unmatched. Germline CDR1 is LNHDA and CDR2 is SQIVND (reference sequence). The CDR3 is made up of 19 amino acids. For the CDR3, the DNA is TGTGCCAGTAGTAAAGGCCTACTAGCGGGAGGGGGCTCCTACAATGAGCAGTTCTTC. As protein: CASSKGLLAGGGSYNEQFF.

In regard to this clonotype: Being one base from a much bigger clone, this may be a read error. The chain joins TRBV3-1 to TRBJ2-7; 7 bases fit TRBD1. CDR3 size: 13 residues. J lost 5 bases, V lost 5 bases, and 6 bases had no gene match. The V gene's germline CDR1 is LGHDT and CDR2 YNNKEL (reference sequence). The CDR3 sequence is CASSLQGTHEQYF. DNA of the CDR3: TGTGCCAGCAGCTTACAGGGGACCCACGAGCAGTACTTC.

This clonotype was recorded at least ten times. The CDR3 protein is CASSPVSGMANTEAFF. CDR3 bases: TGTGCCAGCAGCCCCGTTTCAGGGATGGCGAACACTGAAGCTTTCTTT. This chain joins TRBV6-1 and TRBJ1-1; possibly TRBD1 for D (5 bases). Germline V CDR1 and CDR2: MNHNS, SASEGT. Trimming left V 6 bases short and J 1 base short, with 18 bases between. This CDR3 contains 16 residues.

Comment on this clonotype: Being one base from a much bigger clone, this may be a read error. V usage is TRBV12-3 or TRBV12-4 and J usage is TRBJ2-5, with 9 bases that match TRBD1. The CDR3 length is 15 residues. V gave up 5 bases and J gave up 4 bases; unmatched junction bases: 8. The CDR3: CASSRDRGGRETQYF. In DNA form, the CDR3 reads TGTGCCAGCAGTAGAGACAGGGGGGGTCGAGAGACCCAGTACTTC.

Note on this clonotype: A much larger clone sits a single nucleotide away, making a read error possible. It is likely a read error, because the conserved phenylalanine at the end of the CDR3 is missing. The chain links TRBV2 to TRBJ1-6; D ambiguous. V dropped 5 bases and J dropped 10 bases, with 15 bases sitting between them. Germline CDR1 is SNHLY and CDR2 is FYNNEI. The CDR3 has 14 residues. The CDR3 nucleotides are TGTGCCAGCAGTAAGAACGACCCCCTCTCACCCCTCCACCTT. Protein product: CASSKNDPLSPLHL.

Note on this clonotype: An end of the junction does not agree with germline; a read error may underlie this. The chain combines TRBV4-3 with TRBJ2-7; the match to TRBD2 covers 10 bases. In germline, CDR1 is LGHNA, CDR2 YSLEER. This CDR3 comprises 15 residues. The CDR3 region is CASSASSGSYYKQYF. In DNA form, the CDR3 reads TGCGCCAGCAGCGCCTCTAGCGGGAGCTACTACAAGCAGTACTTC.

This clonotype appeared many times. The CDR3 is CSARPSGRDHEQYF. DNA for the CDR3: TGCAGTGCTAGGCCTAGCGGGAGAGACCACGAGCAGTACTTC. V is TRBV20-1 and J is TRBJ2-7, with 10 bases aligning to TRBD2. This CDR3 comprises 14 residues. V shed 3 bases and J 5 bases; nucleotides not matched to a gene: 7. Germline CDR1 and CDR2: DFQATT and SNEGSKA (reference sequence).

On this clonotype itself: A much larger clone differs by one base, so this may be a read error. J is TRBJ2-1 and V is TRBV28; D is possibly TRBD2 (5 bases). The V end was cut by 7 bases, the J end by 6 bases, with 19 bases between. From germline, CDR1 is MDHEN and CDR2 SYDVKM. CDR3 size: 15 residues. CDR3 region: CASNLLSEGGNEQFF. In nucleotides, the CDR3 is TGTGCCAGCAACTTACTTTCCGAGGGCGGCAATGAGCAGTTCTTC.

This clonotype was detected ten times or more. The chain joins TRBV4-3 to TRBJ1-3; D is unresolved. The ends were cut back, 0 bases at V and 0 bases at J, with 9 bases in the middle. The CDR3 has 16 amino acids. CDR1 is LGHNA, CDR2 YSLEER, per germline. The CDR3 here is CASSQEWSPSGNTIYF. The CDR3 nucleotides are TGCGCCAGCAGCCAAGAATGGAGCCCCTCTGGAAACACCATATATTTT.

On this clonotype: Germline is not matched at one junction end, which may reflect a read error. V usage is TRBV3-1 and J usage is TRBJ2-7; a possible D gene is TRBD1 (6 bases). In germline, CDR1 is LGHDT, CDR2 YNNKEL (reference sequence). The CDR3 totals 13 residues. CDR3 bases: TGTGCCAGCAGCTACAGGGAAAGCTACGGGCAGTACTTC. It is translated as CASSYRESYGQYF.

This clonotype was observed a few times. V usage is TRBV30 and J usage is TRBJ2-7, with a tentative D call TRBD1 (6 bases). Germline V gives CDR1 GTSNPN, CDR2 SVGIG (reference sequence). V was trimmed by 3 bases and J by 1 base, leaving 13 bases between them. The CDR3 length is 14 residues. CDR3 amino acids: CAWRQQGGSYEQYF. The CDR3 DNA follows: TGTGCCTGGAGGCAACAGGGTGGGTCCTACGAGCAGTACTTC.

Concerning this clonotype: It may be a read error: a sequence one base away is much more abundant. V is TRBV11-2 and J is TRBJ2-3, with 7 bases that match TRBD2. This CDR3 spans 16 amino acids. Germline lookup yields CDR1 SGHAT and CDR2 FQNNGV. The CDR3 region is CASILGHSGITDTQYF. DNA for the CDR3: TGTGCCAGCATCTTAGGGCACAGCGGGATTACAGATACGCAGTATTTT.

The chain uses TRBV4-3 and TRBJ2-7, with D unclear. V lost 0 bases, J lost 0 bases, and 9 bases lay in between. Germline values: CDR1 LGHNA, CDR2 YSLEER. The CDR3 has 15 amino acids. The CDR3 region has the DNA TGCGCCAGCAGCCAAGATATGACATACTCCTACGAGCAGTACTTC. Amino acids: CASSQDMTYSYEQYF.

This clonotype appeared many times. V usage is TRBV14 and J usage is TRBJ2-5; D perhaps matches TRBD1 (6 bases). CDR3 length: 19 amino acids. V was cut by 4 bases and J by 1 base, with 25 bases left in between. Germline V lookup: CDR1 SGHDN, CDR2 FVKESK. The CDR3 loop reads CASSRNSWTAPWGQETQYF. The CDR3 DNA sequence: TGTGCCAGCAGCCGGAACTCTTGGACAGCCCCTTGGGGCCAAGAGACCCAGTACTTC.

This clonotype was seen a few times. V and J are TRBV28 and TRBJ1-2, with no clear D. V lost 6 bases and J 0 bases, leaving 5 bases between the germline ends. This CDR3 contains 12 residues. The germline V gene has CDR1 MDHEN and CDR2 SYDVKM. CDR3 DNA: TGTGCCAGCAGGCTGGCTAACTATGGCTACACCTTC. Its protein is CASRLANYGYTF.